What follows are 7 T cell receptor beta chains derived from one specimen sequenced in a study of T cells after yellow fever vaccination. TCRdb passed the 5' RACE reads through MiXCR, listing each CDR3 protein once. This table has a few hundred thousand distinct CDR3 sequences, around 9.3% appearing once. This sample comprised CD4+ T cells sorted from PBMCs, obtained 5 days after the yellow fever booster vaccination. The receptor source for this set is a man between 18 and 29 years old who received the YFV17D yellow fever vaccine.

This clonotype was detected ten times or more. The chain recombines TRBV18 with TRBJ2-5; tentative D call: TRBD2 (5 bases). Germline V lookup: CDR1 KGHSH, CDR2 LQKENI. The germline V and J ends were trimmed by 6 bases and 1 base, with 9 bases remaining between them. The CDR3 covers 13 residues. The DNA of the CDR3 is TGTGCCAGCTCGCCGACTATCCAAGAGACCCAGTACTTC. Its protein product is CASSPTIQETQYF.

This clonotype was recorded at least ten times. The chain is built from TRBV24-1 and TRBJ2-5, with 7 bases identical to TRBD1. The V gene's germline CDR1 is KGHDR and CDR2 SFDVKD. The CDR3 is 13 amino acids. V shed 4 bases, J shed 5 bases, and the junction held 3 bases outside the gene matches. The CDR3 spells CATSDTGVETQYF. In DNA form, the CDR3 reads TGTGCCACCAGTGACACAGGGGTGGAGACCCAGTACTTC.

The sample holds a few counts of this clonotype. The chain uses TRBV10-3 and TRBJ1-1; D might be TRBD1 (5 bases). V dropped 6 bases and J dropped 1 base, with 9 bases sitting between them. The CDR3 is made up of 13 amino acids. Germline CDR1 is ENHRY and CDR2 is SYGVKD. The CDR3 is CAISTTGNTEAFF. The CDR3 nucleotides are TGTGCCATCAGCACAACAGGGAACACTGAAGCTTTCTTT.

The genes are TRBV19 and TRBJ1-4; 9 nucleotides agree with TRBD1. The germline CDR1 and CDR2 sequences are LNHDA and SQIVND (reference sequence). The CDR3 consists of 15 residues. Trimming cost V 3 bases and J 7 bases; bases outside gene matches: 6. CDR3 coding DNA: TGTGCCAGTAGTATTGCGGGACAGGGTTTTGAAAAACTGTTTTTT. Its translation: CASSIAGQGFEKLFF.

This clonotype was seen repeatedly, ten times or more. This chain connects TRBV7-9 to TRBJ1-1; D gene unclear. The CDR3 extends over 14 amino acids. The germline CDR1 and CDR2 sequences are SEHNR and FQNEAQ (reference sequence). The germline V and J ends were trimmed by 6 bases and 8 bases, with 19 bases remaining between them. For the CDR3, the DNA is TGTGCCAGCAGGAGTAACTTCGGACCGGGCGAAGCTTTCTTT. It is translated as CASRSNFGPGEAFF.

This clonotype was counted only a few times. The chain joins TRBV6-5 to TRBJ1-2; 8 nucleotides line up with TRBD1. The CDR3 length is 15 residues. The germline CDR1 and CDR2 sequences are MNHEY and SVGAGI. With V trimmed by 7 bases and J by 4 bases, 11 bases remained unmatched. The CDR3 nucleotides read TGTGCCAGCACCCCCCACCCTCAGGGGGCCTATGGCTACACCTTC. It encodes CASTPHPQGAYGYTF.

The chain couples TRBV12-5 to TRBJ2-1; D is perhaps TRBD1 (5 bases). The germline gives CDR1 LGHNT, CDR2 FRNRAP. The CDR3 sequence is 13 residues long. The V end lost 1 base, the J end lost 9 bases, and 10 bases lay between the germline ends. CDR3 nucleotides: TGTGCTAGTGGTTTGGATTGGGGCGGTGAGCAGTTCTTC. Its protein product is CASGLDWGGEQFF.